The 29 T cell receptor beta chains in this list originate from one sample, sequenced in a study of CXCR3-negative and CXCR3-positive naive CD8 T cells. Their specific antigens are unknown. Libraries of TRB cDNA were made by 5' RACE and carried UMIs. Reprocessing the 5' RACE reads, TCRdb reports a single entry for every CDR3 protein and omits DNA. The sample's table shows some 140,000 distinct CDR3 sequences. Findings of the study overall: Naive CXCR3-positive cells had TRB CDR3s more hydrophobic than those of CXCR3-negative naive cells.

Specimen: naive CXCR3+ CD8+ T cells from blood. Subset described: CD45RO-CCR7+CD27+CD95- naive CD8+ T cells expressing CXCR3 (TNR3+). The receptors originated from a human donor in good health. Some clones in this sample may be carry-over from other donors' samples.

This chain links TRBV15 with TRBJ1-4; the TCRdb call, TRBD1, lacks DNA for checking. Germline-derived CDR1 and CDR2 are LNHNV and YYDKDF (reference sequence). CDR3 size: 16 residues. The CDR3 spells CATSRDVGAWAEKLFF.

The V gene is TRBV7-2, the J gene TRBJ1-1; TCRdb indicates TRBD1, and absent DNA this call remains unverified. Germline V lookup: CDR1 SGHTA, CDR2 FQGNSA. The CDR3 has 14 residues. The CDR3 spells CASIPDRGGTEAFF.

CDR3 sequence: CASSLMGVTYEQYF. The chain has TRBV5-5 and TRBJ2-7; TCRdb selects TRBD1, and the lack of DNA leaves this call unchecked. The CDR3 is 14 amino acids. Per germline, CDR1 SGHKS and CDR2 YYEKEE (reference sequence).

This chain joins TRBV6-6 and TRBJ1-5; checking the TCRdb D call of TRBD1 is not possible without DNA. Per the germline V gene, CDR1 is MNHNY and CDR2 is SVGAGI (reference sequence). CDR3 size: 19 residues. This chain's CDR3 is CASSYHRDSEFNSNQPQHF.

The chain links TRBV7-6 to TRBJ2-6. Germline V gives CDR1 SGHVS, CDR2 FNYEAQ. The CDR3 extends over 14 amino acids. The CDR3 loop reads CACRVNSGANVLTF.

This chain links TRBV7-2 with TRBJ2-6. CDR3 length: 16 residues. Germline CDR1 and CDR2: SGHTA and FQGNSA. CDR3 sequence reads: CASSLPRSSGANVLTF.

The rearrangement links TRBV5-4 to TRBJ2-2. The CDR3 loop spans 12 amino acids. Germline V CDR1 and CDR2: SGHNT, YYREEE (reference sequence). This CDR3 is CASSWGPGELFF.

J is TRBJ2-1 and V is TRBV14; the D call of TRBD2 rests on TCRdb alone, since no DNA is present to check it. The CDR3 is 17 amino acids. CDR1 is SGHDN and CDR2 is FVKESK in the germline V gene. The CDR3 reads CASRQDLAGGRYNEQFF.

This rearrangement joins TRBV7-6 to TRBJ2-7; TCRdb's D gene call, TRBD2, goes unchecked for lack of DNA. This CDR3 spans 15 amino acids. Germline values: CDR1 SGHVS, CDR2 FNYEAQ. This CDR3 is CASSLELAGVREQYF. Variable domain in full (rest from reference TRBV7-6 and TRBJ2-7): GAGVSQSPRYKVTKRGQDVALRCDPISGHVSLYWYRQALGQGPEFLTYFNYEAQQDKSGLPNDRFSAERPEGSISTLTIQRTEQRDSAMYRCASSLELAGVREQYFGPGTRLTVT.

The CDR3 here is CASSAGTGYNEQFF. The V gene is TRBV5-1, the J gene TRBJ2-1; as DNA is missing, the TRBD1 call by TCRdb cannot be tested. The CDR3 covers 14 residues. Per germline, CDR1 SGHRS and CDR2 YFSETQ.

This chain links TRBV6-6 with TRBJ2-7; checking the TCRdb D call of TRBD2 is not possible without DNA. CDR3 length: 14 amino acids. Germline CDR1 MNHNY, CDR2 SVGAGI (reference sequence). CDR3 sequence reads: CASSDAGLTYERYF.

The rearrangement joins TRBV5-1 to TRBJ2-1; lacking DNA, the TRBD2 call made by TCRdb goes unchecked. This CDR3 contains 17 residues. Germline CDR1 and CDR2: SGHRS and YFSETQ. CDR3 in amino acids: CASSSHIAGERYNEQFF.

The CDR3 is CSARRASGYEQYF. This chain joins TRBV20-1 and TRBJ2-7; TCRdb calls TRBD2, which cannot be checked without DNA. In germline, CDR1 is DFQATT, CDR2 SNEGSKA (reference sequence). The CDR3 consists of 13 residues.

The V call is TRBV28, the J call TRBJ1-6; TCRdb's D call of TRBD1 is untestable without DNA. CDR3 length: 14 residues. The germline V gene encodes CDR1 MDHEN and CDR2 SYDVKM. CDR3 amino acids: CASSLVGGNSPLHF.

The CDR3: CASSIWRGQTDTQYF. The chain joins TRBV19 to TRBJ2-3; TCRdb's assignment of TRBD2 cannot be checked, as there is no DNA. Germline V gene sequence: CDR1 LNHDA, CDR2 SQIVND (reference sequence). The CDR3 totals 15 residues.

This chain joins TRBV3-1 and TRBJ2-3; the D gene TCRdb calls, TRBD1, cannot be checked with no DNA. This CDR3 region has 14 residues. The germline V gene has CDR1 LGHDT and CDR2 YNNKEL (reference sequence). CDR3 loop: CASSLGQGPDTQYF.

The J gene is TRBJ2-5, the V gene TRBV7-9; TCRdb's D call of TRBD1 is untestable without DNA. This CDR3 has 13 residues. Germline CDR1 reads SEHNR; CDR2 reads FQNEAQ (reference sequence). The CDR3 protein is CASRRDQEETQYF. Full variable domain (outside the CDR3, taken from reference TRBV7-9 and TRBJ2-5): DTGVSQNPRHKITKRGQNVTFRCDPISEHNRLYWYRQTLGQGPEFLTYFQNEAQLEKSRLLSDRFSAERPKGSFSTLEIQRTEQGDSAMYLCASRRDQEETQYFGPGTRLLVL.

The V gene is TRBV10-3, the J gene TRBJ2-3; TCRdb indicates TRBD1, and absent DNA this call remains unverified. This CDR3 is built from 17 residues. Germline CDR1 is ENHRY and CDR2 is SYGVKD. The CDR3 here is CAISSTRDTERTDTQYF.

The chain combines TRBV12-3 or TRBV12-4 with TRBJ1-1; there is no DNA to check the TCRdb D call of TRBD1. This CDR3 spans 15 amino acids. The CDR3 loop reads CASSLVGTGIAEAFF.

The gene calls are TRBV3-1 and TRBJ2-7; TCRdb reports TRBD1, a call that lacks DNA to check it against. This CDR3 spans 16 amino acids. Germline CDR1 reads LGHDT; CDR2 reads YNNKEL (reference sequence). This CDR3 reads CASNQGERGLNYEQYF.

This chain uses TRBV11-3 with TRBJ2-7; TCRdb's assignment of TRBD2 cannot be checked, as there is no DNA. Germline V gene lookup returns CDR1 SGHNT and CDR2 YENEEA. This CDR3 contains 16 residues. The CDR3 loop is CASSLDQSWGSYEQYF.

The rearrangement joins TRBV4-3 to TRBJ1-3. This CDR3 contains 18 residues. Germline V gene sequence: CDR1 LGHNA, CDR2 YSLEER. CDR3 sequence: CASSQDGHQWGTGNTIYF.

The chain has TRBV3-1 and TRBJ2-1; TCRdb's D call, TRBD2, is unchecked because there is no DNA. CDR3 length equals 16 residues. Germline CDR1 and CDR2: LGHDT and YNNKEL (reference sequence). The CDR3 protein is CASSQLAGRSYNEQFF.

This sequence joins TRBV7-9 and TRBJ2-7. Germline V gene sequence: CDR1 SEHNR, CDR2 FQNEAQ (reference sequence). The CDR3 totals 12 residues. CDR3 in amino acids: CASSSAKTEQYF.

V usage is TRBV5-4 and J usage is TRBJ1-1; TCRdb outputs TRBD1, but without DNA this stays unchecked. This CDR3 comprises 14 residues. Germline V gives CDR1 SGHNT, CDR2 YYREEE (reference sequence). Here the CDR3 reads CASSLRPGDTEAFF.

The gene calls are TRBV19 and TRBJ1-2. The germline CDR1 and CDR2 sequences are LNHDA and SQIVND (reference sequence). There are 16 residues in the CDR3. The CDR3 is CASSMGSRTTATGYTF.

This chain uses TRBV2 with TRBJ2-7; the TRBD1 assignment by TCRdb is unverifiable without DNA. This CDR3 comprises 14 residues. Germline lookup yields CDR1 SNHLY and CDR2 FYNNEI. CDR3 loop: CASRPTGVLYEQYF. Supplemented by reference TRBV2 and TRBJ2-7, the full variable domain reads EPEVTQTPSHQVTQMGQEVILRCVPISNHLYFYWYRQILGQKVEFLVSFYNNEISEKSEIFDDQFSVERPDGSNFTLKIRSTKLEDSAMYFCASRPTGVLYEQYFGPGTRLTVT.

The rearrangement uses TRBV25-1 and TRBJ2-1. Germline V gene data show CDR1 as MGHDK and CDR2 as SYGVNS. This CDR3 has 13 amino acids. The CDR3 loop reads CASGVTNYNEQFF.

The V and J genes are TRBV20-1 and TRBJ2-1. Per germline, CDR1 DFQATT and CDR2 SNEGSKA (reference sequence). The CDR3 sequence is 15 residues long. The CDR3 reads CSARDFQTTVFEQFF.